Listed here are 30 T cell receptor beta chains from one sample, sequenced in a study of cytomegalovirus exposure and HLA in healthy donors. The PCR had 60 Vbeta and 13 Jbeta primers. Sequencing was performed with immunoSEQ multiplex PCR; in TCRdb, only in-frame clones are kept and a portion is missing. The profile shows some 110,000 clones, around three quarters of them singletons. Material: PBMCs. The source of these receptors is a boy between 10 and 17 years old in good health and CMV-seronegative.

The chain employs TRBV4-3 and TRBJ2-7, with D tentatively TRBD2 (5 bases). V was trimmed by 0 bases and J by 6 bases, leaving 9 bases between them. CDR3 length: 13 residues. Per germline, CDR1 LGHNA and CDR2 YSLEER. CDR3 bases: TGCGCCAGCAGCCAAGATCGAAGCGGCGAGCAGTACTTC. This codes for CASSQDRSGEQYF.

V and J are TRBV2 and TRBJ2-3; D remains ambiguous. Germline V CDR1 and CDR2: SNHLY, FYNNEI. This CDR3 is 11 amino acids long. V was trimmed by 7 bases and J by 3 bases, leaving 5 bases between them. CDR3 amino acids: CASTLTDTQYF. The CDR3 DNA is TGTGCCAGCACACTGACAGATACGCAGTATTTT.

J is TRBJ1-5 and V is TRBV7-8; D unclear. Trimming took off 2 bases at V and 2 bases at J, with 10 bases between the two ends. The germline V gene encodes CDR1 SGHVS and CDR2 FQNEAQ. The CDR3 totals 15 residues. In DNA, the CDR3 is TGTGCCAGCAGCTTATGGGCCGCTCGCAATCAGCCCCAGCATTTT. Its translation: CASSLWAARNQPQHF.

The chain has TRBV28 and TRBJ2-7; TRBD2 aligns across 7 bases. The CDR3 totals 16 residues. Germline V lookup: CDR1 MDHEN, CDR2 SYDVKM. The V gene end was trimmed by 3 bases and the J gene end by 3 bases; junction bases not matched to a gene: 11. The CDR3 protein is CASSFPPASGYYEQYF. The CDR3 DNA is TGTGCCAGCAGTTTCCCGCCTGCTAGCGGTTACTACGAGCAGTACTTC.

The CDR3 bases are TGTGCCAGCAGCCCACTCAAAAGACAGGGGACCTACGAGCAGTACTTC. Its translation is CASSPLKRQGTYEQYF. The chain couples TRBV11-2 to TRBJ2-7, with 8 bases lining up with TRBD1. V lost 5 bases to trimming and J lost 2 bases; unmatched junction nucleotides: 11. There are 16 residues in the CDR3. Looked up from germline, CDR1 is SGHAT and CDR2 is FQNNGV.

The V gene is TRBV7-9, the J gene TRBJ1-4; 9 nucleotides agree with TRBD1. Germline assignment: CDR1 SEHNR and CDR2 FQNEAQ (reference sequence). V shed 5 bases, J shed 8 bases, and the junction held 9 bases outside the gene matches. The CDR3 runs to 15 residues. CDR3 sequence: CASSPSGTGPEKLFF. As DNA, the CDR3 is TGTGCCAGCAGCCCCTCCGGGACAGGGCCCGAAAAACTGTTTTTT.

V usage is TRBV13 and J usage is TRBJ2-7; 14 bases fit TRBD2. There are 18 residues in the CDR3. Germline V gene sequence: CDR1 PRHDT, CDR2 FYEKMQ (reference sequence). V was clipped by 4 bases and J by 6 bases; unmatched bases: 14. As DNA, the CDR3 is TGTGCCAGCAGCTCTGGACTAGCGGGAGGCCCCCCGGGTCGCGAGCAGTACTTC. Its translation is CASSSGLAGGPPGREQYF. The full variable domain, completed using reference TRBV13 and TRBJ2-7, is AAGVIQSPRHLIKEKRETATLKCYPIPRHDTVYWYQQGPGQDPQFLISFYEKMQSDKGSIPDRFSAQQFSDYHSELNMSSLELGDSALYFCASSSGLAGGPPGREQYFGPGTRLTVT.

The chain recombines TRBV9 with TRBJ2-5, with 9 bases lining up with TRBD1. V trimming: 2 bases; J trimming: 6 bases; junction bases outside the gene matches: 2. CDR1 and CDR2 from the germline V gene are SGDLS and YYNGEE. The CDR3 is 13 amino acids. CDR3 region: CASSVGQGQTQYF. CDR3 nucleotides: TGTGCCAGCAGCGTGGGACAGGGCCAGACCCAGTACTTC.

This clone was detected a few times. The chain is built from TRBV5-6 and TRBJ2-5; the D is unclear. The CDR3 contains 13 residues. The V gene lost 4 bases and the J gene lost 3 bases, with 10 bases spanning the gap. CDR1 is SGHDT and CDR2 is YYEEEE in the germline V gene. For the CDR3, the DNA is TGTGCCAGCAGCCCCGAGGCAGAAGAGACCCAGTACTTC. Residues: CASSPEAEETQYF. Based on the CDR3 plus reference TRBV5-6 and TRBJ2-5, the full variable domain is DAGVTQSPTHLIKTRGQQVTLRCSPKSGHDTVSWYQQALGQGPQFIFQYYEEEERQRGNFPDRFSGHQFPNYSSELNVNALLLGDSALYLCASSPEAEETQYFGPGTRLLVL.

This clone was detected only a few times. The chain employs TRBV6-1 and TRBJ1-5; D might be TRBD1 (6 bases). V lost 0 bases to trimming and J lost 15 bases, with 15 bases between them. The CDR3 runs to 13 residues. Germline loops: CDR1 MNHNS, CDR2 SASEGT. The DNA for the CDR3 is TGTGCCAGCAGTGAAGCTTTCAGGGGTAGGCGGCATTTT. Its protein is CASSEAFRGRRHF.

The chain employs TRBV30 and TRBJ1-1, with D tentatively TRBD1 (5 bases). V lost 0 bases, J lost 7 bases, and 9 bases lay in between. The CDR3 consists of 12 residues. Germline CDR1 GTSNPN, CDR2 SVGIG (reference sequence). The CDR3 bases are TGTGCCTGGAGTGTCTGGCAGGGTGAAGCTTTCTTT. Translation gives CAWSVWQGEAFF.

The chain carries TRBV25-1 and TRBJ1-1; TRBD1 might be the D (5 bases). The V end was cut by 3 bases, the J end by 5 bases, with 13 bases between. Per the germline V gene, CDR1 is MGHDK and CDR2 is SYGVNS. The CDR3 sequence is 14 residues long. The CDR3 coding sequence is TGTGCCAGCAGTGAGCCGGGGGGGTATACTGAAGCTTTCTTT. Protein: CASSEPGGYTEAFF.

The chain has TRBV7-9 and TRBJ1-5, with TRBD1 as a possible D gene (5 bases). The germline gives CDR1 SEHNR, CDR2 FQNEAQ (reference sequence). The CDR3 sequence is 14 residues long. V was pared by 8 bases and J by 0 bases, with 11 bases between. The CDR3, as DNA: TGTGCCAGCGGGTGGGGCTATAGCAATCAGCCCCAGCATTTT. Its protein is CASGWGYSNQPQHF.

This chain connects TRBV5-1 to TRBJ2-2; TRBD1 matches 9 bases. CDR3 length: 18 residues. Looked up from germline, CDR1 is SGHRS and CDR2 is YFSETQ. Germline trimming cut 2 bases from V and 0 bases from J; bases unmatched to any gene: 8. CDR3 sequence (DNA): TGCGCCAGCAGCTTCCCCGGGACAGGGAGTTCGAACACCGGGGAGCTGTTTTTT. Residues: CASSFPGTGSSNTGELFF.

This clone was observed at least ten times. The chain employs TRBV6-4 and TRBJ2-3; 10 bases align to TRBD2. This CDR3 comprises 15 residues. V gave up 3 bases and J gave up 1 base; unmatched junction bases: 1. CDR1 is MRHNA, CDR2 SNTAGT, per germline. The CDR3 loop is CASSEGTSGTDTQYF. The CDR3 nucleotides read TGTGCCAGCAGTGAGGGGACTAGCGGCACAGATACGCAGTATTTT.

The rearrangement joins TRBV6-1 to TRBJ1-4, with TRBD1 matching over 7 bases. The CDR3 length is 14 residues. J gave up 8 bases and V 6 bases, and 9 bases lay outside the gene matches. Germline CDR1 reads MNHNS; CDR2 reads SASEGT. CDR3 bases: TGTGCCAGCAGCGACGACAGGGTGGCCGAAAAACTGTTTTTT. It encodes CASSDDRVAEKLFF.

The CDR3 spells CASSTGSGSMMSYEQYF. CDR3 DNA: TGTGCCAGCAGCACGGGTAGCGGGAGTATGATGAGCTACGAGCAGTACTTC. This chain connects TRBV7-9 to TRBJ2-7, with 9 bases that match TRBD2. This CDR3 is built from 17 residues. Germline CDR1 SEHNR, CDR2 FQNEAQ (reference sequence). V gave up 5 bases and J gave up 3 bases; unmatched junction bases: 14.

The rearrangement uses TRBV5-1 and TRBJ1-1; 7 nucleotides agree with TRBD1. CDR3 length: 14 residues. Germline-derived CDR1 and CDR2 are SGHRS and YFSETQ. Trimming at V came to 3 bases and at J to 4 bases, leaving 6 bases not matched to a gene. CDR3 nucleotide sequence: TGCGCCAGCAGCTCGGGACAGATTTCCACTGAAGCTTTCTTT. Its translation: CASSSGQISTEAFF.

V gene TRBV5-1 combines with J gene TRBJ2-3, with a tentative D call TRBD2 (5 bases). Trimming removed 1 base from V and 5 bases from J, with 11 bases in between. CDR1 and CDR2 from the germline V gene are SGHRS and YFSETQ. CDR3 size: 14 residues. The chain's CDR3 is CASSLWGDGDTQYF. The CDR3 DNA reads as TGCGCCAGCAGCTTGTGGGGAGACGGAGATACGCAGTATTTT.

The sample holds one count of this clone. CDR3 sequence (DNA): TGTGCCATCAGGTCCGGGACACCCGACTCCTACGAGCAGTACTTC. Translation: CAIRSGTPDSYEQYF. The rearrangement links TRBV10-3 to TRBJ2-7; D possibly corresponds to TRBD1 (6 bases). Trimming removed 6 bases from V and 0 bases from J, with 15 bases in between. Germline CDR1 ENHRY, CDR2 SYGVKD. The CDR3 totals 15 residues.

The chain couples TRBV19 to TRBJ2-1; 9 nucleotides agree with TRBD2. With V trimmed by 6 bases and J by 7 bases, 7 bases remained unmatched. Germline lookup yields CDR1 LNHDA and CDR2 SQIVND (reference sequence). The CDR3 spans 14 residues. CDR3 nucleotides: TGTGCCAGTAGCCCCGGGACTAGCAGGAATGAGCAGTTCTTC. This codes for CASSPGTSRNEQFF.

CDR3 DNA: TGTGCCAGCAGCTCCGGACAGGCCTCTGGGGCCAACGTCCTGACTTTC. As protein: CASSSGQASGANVLTF. V is TRBV11-3 and J is TRBJ2-6, with 7 bases fitting TRBD1. V dropped 4 bases and J dropped 0; count of bases not matched to a gene: 3. This CDR3 region has 16 residues. From germline, CDR1 is SGHNT and CDR2 YENEEA.

This clone was picked up one time. The V and J genes are TRBV30 and TRBJ1-3; the match to TRBD1 covers 8 bases. CDR1 and CDR2 from the germline V gene are GTSNPN and SVGIG (reference sequence). CDR3 length: 14 amino acids. Germline trimming cut 1 base from V and 4 bases from J; bases unmatched to any gene: 3. The CDR3 DNA sequence: TGTGCCTGGAGTGACAGGGGGGCCGGAAACACCATATATTTT. Protein: CAWSDRGAGNTIYF. Full variable domain (outside the CDR3, taken from reference TRBV30 and TRBJ1-3): SQTIHQWPATLVQPVGSPLSLECTVEGTSNPNLYWYRQAAGRGLQLLFYSVGIGQISSEVPQNLSASRPQDRQFILSSKKLLLSDSGFYLCAWSDRGAGNTIYFGEGSWLTVV.

The chain's CDR3 is CASSYGWGLGAFF. DNA of the CDR3: TGTGCCAGCAGTTACGGTTGGGGGCTGGGGGCTTTCTTT. The chain joins TRBV6-5 to TRBJ1-1, with D maybe TRBD1 (6 bases). The V and J ends lost 2 bases and 11 bases respectively, with 15 bases between them. Per the germline V gene, CDR1 is MNHEY and CDR2 is SVGAGI. The CDR3 is 13 residues long.

For the CDR3, the DNA is TGTGCCAGCAGCCTAAACAGGGCGCGGGAGACCCAGTACTTC. Its translation: CASSLNRARETQYF. This chain connects TRBV27 to TRBJ2-5; maybe TRBD1 (6 bases). From germline, CDR1 is MNHEY and CDR2 SMNVEV (reference sequence). CDR3 length: 14 amino acids. V was cut by 6 bases and J by 5 bases, with 16 bases left in between.

The chain combines TRBV6-5 with TRBJ2-4, with D tentatively TRBD1 (7 bases). There are 15 residues in the CDR3. V was shortened by 4 bases and J by 2 bases, with 12 bases between the two germline ends. Germline-derived CDR1 and CDR2 are MNHEY and SVGAGI. CDR3 nucleotides: TGTGCCAGCAGTTCCAGGGGGGTATCCAAAAACATTCAGTACTTC. Translated: CASSSRGVSKNIQYF.

This sequence joins TRBV6-6 and TRBJ2-7; 7 bases line up with TRBD1. Per the germline V gene, CDR1 is MNHNY and CDR2 is SVGAGI (reference sequence). There are 15 residues in the CDR3. V lost 5 bases to trimming and J lost 5 bases; unmatched junction nucleotides: 12. CDR3 sequence (DNA): TGTGCCAGCAGTCCCTTCCAGGGGGAGTTCGACGAGCAGTACTTC. It yields the protein CASSPFQGEFDEQYF.

This clone has a handful of counts. The chain carries TRBV7-8 and TRBJ2-5; 8 nucleotides agree with TRBD2. The germline V gene has CDR1 SGHVS and CDR2 FQNEAQ. The V and J ends lost 1 base and 2 bases, in that order; junction bases with no gene match: 3. The CDR3 consists of 15 residues. CDR3 bases: TGTGCCAGCAGCTTAGTAGCGGGGAGACAAGAGACCCAGTACTTC. It is translated as CASSLVAGRQETQYF.

The chain recombines TRBV30 with TRBJ1-4; D is possibly TRBD1 (5 bases). The germline V gene encodes CDR1 GTSNPN and CDR2 SVGIG (reference sequence). CDR3 length: 16 residues. V dropped 3 bases and J dropped 0 bases, with 14 bases sitting between them. CDR3 nucleotides: TGTGCCTGGAGGTTGGGCCCGGGGGCAACTAATGAAAAACTGTTTTTT. The encoded protein is CAWRLGPGATNEKLFF.

The rearrangement joins TRBV5-4 to TRBJ2-2; D possibly corresponds to TRBD2 (5 bases). V dropped 1 base and J dropped 1 base, with 11 bases sitting between them. The CDR3 consists of 16 residues. The germline CDR1 and CDR2 sequences are SGHNT and YYREEE (reference sequence). The CDR3 DNA is TGTGCCAGCAGCTTGATGTCTGCGGGGAACACCGGGGAGCTGTTTTTT. Translated: CASSLMSAGNTGELFF.